This T cell receptor (beta chain) was captured in a study of cytomegalovirus exposure and HLA in healthy donors (dated 2017 in TCRdb). For context, the study as a whole: According to an earlier analysis of 587 of the donors, about 179 million T cells yielded 120 million or so unique TCR beta sequences and less than 300 Gb of sequence data. Approximately 300 gigabases of sequencing data and roughly 81 million unique TCR sequences made up an early release that covered over 550 HLA-typed donors. Of the approximately 400 genotyped donors, approximately 83% fell in the genetic ancestry cluster associated with self-reported Caucasian donors. The study was designed to test whether signatures of past pathogen exposure could be identified by cataloging public T cell receptors. The study used immunosequencing to profile the T cell repertoires of several hundred subjects and linked those repertoires to cytomegalovirus serostatus. A separate validation cohort of some 130 different subjects was used in addition to the roughly 620-subject first cohort. The study combined high-throughput TCR immunosequencing, statistical association of individual TCRs with disease status, and machine learning to predict cytomegalovirus infection status. In a later analysis, previously published TCR beta repertoires from 550 to 750 donors were re-analyzed and high-resolution HLA genotyping was added so that TCR occurrence patterns could be studied. The later analysis used no new phenotypic data to find candidate immune exposures, relying instead on TCR beta sequences and their occurrence across donors. In an earlier analysis of over 550 of the donors, high-throughput TCR beta sequencing was used to judge whether each TCR beta V gene segment behaved as functional or pseudogenic. Donor age, sex, ethnicity and CMV serostatus were compiled together with the repertoire data. Genome-wide SNP genotypes for about 65% of the roughly 700 donors were used in a later genetic analysis, which treated that subset as a discovery cohort. Every discovery cohort repertoire had been produced on one sequencing platform. HLA typing covered class I and class II loci at four-digit resolution. Typing coverage varied by locus: roughly 629-630 donors for A, B, C, DRB1 and DQB1; approximately 500 for DQA1; approximately 610 for DPA1; around 450 for DPB1. Four to six DR-DQ haplotypes were handled as single units for association and clustering, since linkage in the cohort was strong. On average, 235,054 unique TCR beta nucleotide sequences were sequenced per donor among about 400 genotyped donors of the cohort, with roughly a sixth of those sequences being non-productive. What the study reported, not specific to this receptor: Because the 87-base-pair reads could not distinguish some IMGT-functional V segments, including TRBV6-2 and TRBV6-3, those segments were excluded. Roughly uniform sequencing depth across donors was assumed in presence/absence analyses, although this assumption may not hold. At a false discovery rate of 0.05, a later analysis linked approximately 18,000 TCR beta sequences to specific HLA alleles. About 15 rarely observed V segments, including chromosome 9 orphons, were excluded from the earlier analysis of just under 600 of the donors because counts were too low. Correlated functional status among segregating V segments might reflect linkage disequilibrium, but an unknown experimental factor could not be ruled out. Strong co-occurrence of HLA alleles, especially DR and DQ, made assigning TCR associations to individual alleles difficult. Most TCR sequences were seen in very few donors, while some public TCRs were found in many individuals. CMV serostatus was the only immune exposure information available for the cohort. The authors suggested that the approach could potentially be extended to other disease states and immunological phenotypes. In a later analysis, several top co-occurrence clusters were reported to appear linked to parvovirus B19, influenza, CMV and Epstein-Barr virus. In the study, approximately 160 TCR beta chains were listed as associated with cytomegalovirus. In a later genetic analysis, fewer N-insertions in productive TCRs were reported among donors in an Asian-associated ancestry cluster than the roughly 710-donor mean. According to a later analysis, TCR association rates differed among HLA loci, with DRB1 alleles showing the most associated TCRs and HLA-C alleles showing the fewest. A cluster of highly shared sequence variants was judged likely to be a technical artifact of the sequencing pipeline. In both the original and validation cohorts, the classifier was reported to diagnose cytomegalovirus status with high specificity and sensitivity. A later analysis found that most CMV-associated TCR beta chains appeared HLA-restricted, with HLA associations seemingly driven largely by CMV exposure. A later genetic analysis associated a missense DCLRE1C variant with V-gene and J-gene trimming of TCR beta chains, and an independent cohort replicated the association. In vitro tests confirmed that a few of the cytomegalovirus-associated TCR beta chains recognize cytomegalovirus antigens. The cohort was sequenced for TCR beta chains only, and without alpha or paired-chain data the features that could be detected were limited. Because HLA typing was missing for some donors at each locus, association tests included only the typed subset. A further reported finding was that TCR beta sequences accurately predicted the HLA-A and HLA-B alleles for most subjects in the first cohort. Broadly in line with IMGT annotations, most TCR beta V segments showed up in productive rearrangements about 87% or about 30% of the time in an earlier analysis of 587 of the donors. Compared with equally common non-associated chains, HLA-associated TCR beta chains in a later analysis were more clonally expanded and had lower generation probabilities.

The library was generated by the immunoSEQ multiplex PCR assay. A mixture of 60 forward primers for TCR Vbeta segments and 13 reverse primers for TCR Jbeta segments was used in the multiplex PCR. The CDR3 region of rearranged TCR beta genes was amplified from genomic DNA by a multiplex PCR assay. On the Illumina HiSeq System, the amplified TCR beta libraries were sequenced as 87-base-pair reads. On the study's bioinformatics: In a later analysis, tens of millions of unique TCR beta chains were counted across the approximately 670 repertoires, and approximately 11 million of these chains were shared by at least two donors. To remove PCR and sequencing errors, raw reads were error-corrected and collapsed into unique sequences using a nearest-neighbor algorithm that merged closely related sequences. V, D and J gene segments were assigned by aligning CDR3 sequences to IMGT reference sequences. Each retained sequence needed at least a six-nucleotide match to both a V gene segment and a J gene segment. A rearrangement was called productive if the CDR3 had no stop codons and remained in frame with V and J, and every other rearrangement was called non-productive. Following IMGT convention, CDR3 was defined as the stretch from the second conserved V-encoded cysteine up to the conserved J-encoded phenylalanine. Sequences without an unambiguous match to a single V gene segment were excluded from the earlier analysis of 450 to 750 of the donors. In an earlier analysis of approximately 500 of the donors, a V segment was called functional when productive rearrangements were above 56.7%, and segregating when the standard deviation between donors exceeded 5%. To diagnose cytomegalovirus status from the catalog of TCR beta chain sequences, a statistical classification framework was built. In a later analysis, TCR nucleotide sequences were compared against IMGT/GENE-DB human TR gene sequences so that V and J genes could be assigned. In a later analysis, CDR3 sequences and most-parsimonious VDJ recombination scenarios were assigned using the TCRdist pipeline. A later analysis defined each TCR beta chain by its CDR3 amino acid sequence plus V-gene family, and excluded reads lacking a unique V-gene family. As a way to deal with suspected cross-contamination and a sequencing artifact, a later analysis dropped more than 500 nucleotide sequences that were highly shared and had low generation probability. A later analysis calculated a clonal expansion index for each public chain from normalized within-repertoire ranks of inferred template counts. Generation probabilities in a later analysis came from a VDJ recombination model fitted to out-of-frame rearrangements, and those results were checked against IGoR. Hypergeometric tests were used in a later analysis to score TCR-TCR, TCR-HLA and TCR-CMV co-occurrence, with a repertoire-size bias correction applied to the TCR pairs. To estimate false discovery rates, a later analysis permuted the HLA or CMV assignments 20 times. A later analysis grouped co-occurring TCRs with DBSCAN, adding TCRdist sequence similarity when clustering within HLA-allele-positive subsets. For co-occurrence clustering, repertoires with fewer than 30,000 or more than 120,000 public chains were excluded, along with roughly 5 repertoires with anomalous nucleotide sharing. In its TCRdb copy, this immuneACCESS table keeps in-frame sequences only and misses some clones. Where compared with another copy, unresolved V genes explain less than half of these, and the others have no known cause. Clonal size and the V and J genes are those of that table, whereas D and trimming came from the DNA. In this sample the table shows 120,000 or so clones, 60% to 85% of which occur a single time. The ten most abundant clones make up around 3.6% of the sample.

This clone has a handful of counts. The target of this receptor is not known. No qualities accompany the bases; no much larger clone lies one base away. Spanning cysteine to phenylalanine, the CDR3 consists of 16 amino acids. Here the CDR3 DNA is all that survives: 48 bases in frame from base 1. The CDR1 and CDR2 encoded by the germline V gene are SGDLS and YYNGEE. Clipping removes 3 bases from V and 0 bases from J, with 7 as the unmatched junction base count. The cohort consisted of more than 650 healthy bone marrow donors. At the time of sampling, all cohort members were nominally healthy, though unrecorded immune exposures were likely present. The donor tested CMV seronegative and was one of the 352 seronegative cohort members. A peripheral blood sample was collected from each donor, and TCR beta sequencing was performed on peripheral blood mononuclear cells. Genomic DNA extraction from the blood cell samples was performed with the Qiagen DNeasy Blood Extraction Kit.

Material: PBMCs. The receptor comes from a man aged 25-40 years in good health and CMV-seronegative. This chain is built from TRBV9 and TRBJ2-3, and 7 bases in between align with TRBD2. The CDR3 reads as follows: CASSALGGFSTDTQYF. Read as DNA, the sequence is TGTGCCAGCAGCGCCCTGGGGGGGTTTAGCACAGATACGCAGTATTTT.